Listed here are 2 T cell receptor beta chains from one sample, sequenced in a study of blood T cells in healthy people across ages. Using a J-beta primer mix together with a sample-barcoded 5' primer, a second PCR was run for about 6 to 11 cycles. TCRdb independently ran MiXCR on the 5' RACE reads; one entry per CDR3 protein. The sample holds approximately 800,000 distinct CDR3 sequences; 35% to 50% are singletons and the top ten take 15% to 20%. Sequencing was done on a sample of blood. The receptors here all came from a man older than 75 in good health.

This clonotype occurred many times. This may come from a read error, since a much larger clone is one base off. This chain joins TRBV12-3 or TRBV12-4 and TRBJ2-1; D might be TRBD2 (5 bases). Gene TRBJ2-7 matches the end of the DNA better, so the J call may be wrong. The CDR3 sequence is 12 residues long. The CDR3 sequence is CASQRTYNEQYF. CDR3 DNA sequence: TGTGCCAGCCAGCGGACCTACAATGAGCAGTACTTC.

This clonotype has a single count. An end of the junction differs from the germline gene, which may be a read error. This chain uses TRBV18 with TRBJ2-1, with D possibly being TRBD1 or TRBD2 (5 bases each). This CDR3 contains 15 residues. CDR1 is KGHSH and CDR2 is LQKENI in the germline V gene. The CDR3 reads CASSPGTRPNNVQFF. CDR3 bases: TGTGCCAGCTCACCCGGGACCCGACCCAACAATGTGCAGTTCTTC.